What follows is one T cell receptor (beta chain) and its context. The record originates from a study of T-cell reconstitution after alpha-beta-depleted transplantation in children. This CDR3 comprises 15 residues. Germline loops: CDR1 SGHTA, CDR2 FQGNSA. V gave up 2 bases and J gave up 4 bases, with 15 bases separating them. The TCRbeta library incorporated unique molecular identifiers. From the PCR reads, TCRdb called clonotypes with MiXCR, one entry per CDR3 protein. The sample carries some 490,000 distinct CDR3 sequences, approximately 12% recorded once. The clonotype was recovered from a human donor who donated a stem cell graft to a child with combined immunodeficiency. The chain carries TRBV7-2 and TRBJ2-7; weak D call: TRBD2 (6 bases). The source was PBMCs from the stem cell graft donor, collected from the stem cell graft. Written as DNA, the CDR3 is TGTGCCAGCAGCTTACGCGGGACGCTGTCGTACGAGCAGTACTTC. Translating gives CASSLRGTLSYEQYF.